This T cell receptor beta chain was observed in a study of identical twins. Notes on the study in general: Zero-insertion results could be subject to partial confounding by invariant MAIT and iNKT cells. There were fewer insertions in abundant cord blood beta clonotypes, but memory repertoires showed no such pattern.

On this clonotype: The target antigen is unknown.

Trimming took off 0 bases at V and 6 bases at J, with 9 bases between the two ends. Per the germline V gene, CDR1 is LNHNV and CDR2 is YYDKDF (reference sequence). The CDR3 runs to 13 residues. TCRdb fed the 5' RACE reads into MiXCR, producing one record per CDR3 protein. The top ten clones hold approximately 0.96% of a sample with around 680,000 distinct CDR3 sequences, over 8.5% of them seen once. These data were also reused for a study on yellow fever vaccine responses in identical twins.

The gene calls are TRBV15 and TRBJ2-7; D unresolved. The TCR was taken from a woman under 30 in good health. Sequenced material: PBMCs. The CDR3 is CATSRDDWGEQYF. The CDR3 region has the DNA TGTGCCACCAGCAGAGACGATTGGGGCGAGCAGTACTTC.